These 4 T cell receptor beta chains were sequenced from one sample in a study of molecular identifiers for immune sequencing clone quantification. TCRdb reanalysed the PCR reads using MiXCR and keeps one entry per CDR3 protein. This repertoire shows nearly 650,000 distinct CDR3 sequences, roughly 27% found once; its top ten account for 0.78%. Sample: naive CD8+ T cells from blood, with Jurkat cell RNA spiked in. Regarding subset: FACS-sorted CD8+CD4-CCR7+CD45RA+ naive T cells. The receptor set was obtained from a human donor in good health. Some libraries in this study had Jurkat cell RNA spiked in.

This clonotype was observed many times. The chain is built from TRBV30 and TRBJ2-1; D gene uncertain. The CDR3 totals 11 residues. With 0 bases removed from V and 13 bases from J, the gap between germline ends came to 10 bases. Germline-derived CDR1 and CDR2 are GTSNPN and SVGIG (reference sequence). Written as DNA, the CDR3 is TGTGCCTGGAGTGTATCGGACGGTCAGTTCTTC. Translating it yields CAWSVSDGQFF.

The chain is built from TRBV5-1 and TRBJ2-2; no clear D gene. Between the trimmed V and J ends, which lost 4 bases and 2 bases, there was a span of 15 bases. CDR3 length: 16 residues. Germline V gene sequence: CDR1 SGHRS, CDR2 YFSETQ. The CDR3 region is CASSLTVAENTGELFF. The CDR3 coding sequence is TGCGCCAGCAGCCTGACGGTGGCAGAAAACACCGGGGAGCTGTTTTTT. The variable domain in full, completed from reference TRBV5-1 and TRBJ2-2, reads KAGVTQTPRYLIKTRGQQVTLSCSPISGHRSVSWYQQTPGQGLQFLFEYFSETQRNKGNFPGRFSGRQFSNSRSEMNVSTLELGDSALYLCASSLTVAENTGELFFGEGSRLTVL.

This clonotype was counted at least ten times. The genes are TRBV6-5 and TRBJ1-2; D not certain. Trimming stripped 6 bases from V and 6 bases from J, with 14 bases between. The CDR3 is made up of 13 amino acids. Germline V CDR1 and CDR2: MNHEY, SVGAGI. CDR3: CASSLVNRNGYTF. The DNA for the CDR3 is TGTGCCAGCAGCCTGGTCAACAGAAATGGCTACACCTTC.

The V gene is TRBV30, the J gene TRBJ1-5; unclear D gene. Germline V CDR1 and CDR2: GTSNPN, SVGIG (reference sequence). CDR3 length: 13 amino acids. Trimming pared 1 base from V and 7 bases from J, leaving 11 bases between. The CDR3 nucleotides are TGTGCCTGGAGTGCCGATACGGGCCAGCCCCAGCATTTT. It is translated as CAWSADTGQPQHF. The whole variable domain, filled in from reference TRBV30 and TRBJ1-5, reads SQTIHQWPATLVQPVGSPLSLECTVEGTSNPNLYWYRQAAGRGLQLLFYSVGIGQISSEVPQNLSASRPQDRQFILSSKKLLLSDSGFYLCAWSADTGQPQHFGDGTRLSIL.